This TCR beta chain was identified in a study of monozygotic twins with inflammatory bowel disease. The CDR3 spans 16 residues. Germline assignment: CDR1 MGHRA and CDR2 YSYEKL. From the 5' RACE reads, TCRdb lists one entry per CDR3 protein and no DNA. The ten most abundant clones cover more than 7.5% of a sample with around 220,000 distinct CDR3 sequences. V and J are TRBV4-1 and TRBJ2-1; there is no DNA to check the TCRdb D call of TRBD1. Sequencing input: blood. The TCR originated in a human donor with ulcerative colitis or Crohn's disease, or a healthy co-twin of an affected twin (not recorded which). The CDR3 loop is CASSQERDSSYNEQFF.